This TCR beta chain was recovered during a study of glioma-infiltrating T cells. Overall study results and limits: Tissue-blood divergence was below expectation in non-neoplastic patients, above in gliomas.

Germline loops: CDR1 SQVTM, CDR2 ANQGSEA. The CDR3 extends over 13 amino acids. V lost 5 bases to trimming and J lost 6 bases, with 17 bases between them. As to this clonotype: The antigen is unknown.

Amplification of TCR alpha and beta CDR3 regions from RNA used iRepertoire nested multiplex PCR. MiXCR, run by TCRdb on the multiplex PCR reads, gives a single entry per CDR3 protein. The sample lists a few hundred thousand distinct CDR3 sequences; 35% to 45% were seen once. The V call is TRBV29-1, the J call TRBJ2-7; D may be TRBD1 (5 bases). The receptor was isolated from a human donor with low-grade glioma or glioblastoma, undergoing nonglioma brain surgery, or in good health (not recorded which). Sequenced sample: glioma tissue, nonneoplastic brain tissue, or PBMCs (not recorded which). CDR3 nucleotide sequence: TGCAGCGTTCGCCAGGGTTCCTCGGGCGAGCAGTACTTC. Translated, it gives CSVRQGSSGEQYF.